The 22 T cell receptor beta chains presented below share a single source sample, sequenced in a study of shared clonotypes between healthy human individuals. CD45RO-negative cells were positively selected for CCR7, leaving out terminally differentiated effector memory CD45RA+ cells. Clones were read by immunoSEQ multiplex PCR, and TCRdb kept only the in-frame ones, dropping some. The top ten hold roughly 1% of the sample, which has 1.5 million to 2.5 million clones, just under 95% seen once. Material: naive CD8+ T cells sorted from blood. These receptors originate from a man between 18 and 35 years old in good health.

The rearrangement joins TRBV9 to TRBJ1-3, with D hard to call. Trimming removed 3 bases from V and 0 bases from J, with 10 bases in between. Germline assignment: CDR1 SGDLS and CDR2 YYNGEE. The CDR3 spans 15 residues. CDR3 nucleotide sequence: TGTGCCAGCAGCGCATCGGGGAGCTCTGGAAACACCATATATTTT. Amino acids: CASSASGSSGNTIYF.

The chain employs TRBV5-5 and TRBJ1-4, with D uncertain. This CDR3 has 14 residues. The germline V gene has CDR1 SGHKS and CDR2 YYEKEE (reference sequence). Trimming took off 4 bases at V and 0 bases at J, with 7 bases between the two ends. The CDR3 protein is CASSPRATNEKLFF. As DNA, the CDR3 is TGTGCCAGCAGCCCCCGTGCAACTAATGAAAAACTGTTTTTT.

A single count supports this clone. The V call is TRBV7-6, the J call TRBJ2-3; D is perhaps TRBD1 or TRBD2 (5 bases each). Trimming stripped 1 base from V and 2 bases from J, with 13 bases between. The CDR3 extends over 16 amino acids. From germline, CDR1 is SGHVS and CDR2 FNYEAQ. As DNA, the CDR3 is TGTGCCAGCAGCTTAGGACGGGACCTATACACAGATACGCAGTATTTT. Translated, it gives CASSLGRDLYTDTQYF. The complete variable domain, with remaining parts taken from reference TRBV7-6 and TRBJ2-3, reads GAGVSQSPRYKVTKRGQDVALRCDPISGHVSLYWYRQALGQGPEFLTYFNYEAQQDKSGLPNDRFSAERPEGSISTLTIQRTEQRDSAMYRCASSLGRDLYTDTQYFGPGTRLTVL.

The chain joins TRBV15 to TRBJ2-1; D call uncertain. The CDR3 covers 14 residues. The germline V and J ends were trimmed by 2 bases and 6 bases, with 11 bases remaining between them. CDR1 is LNHNV, CDR2 YYDKDF, per germline (reference sequence). The CDR3 sequence: CATSRRNSGNEQFF. The DNA for the CDR3 is TGTGCCACCAGCAGACGCAATTCGGGCAATGAGCAGTTCTTC.

V usage is TRBV7-2 and J usage is TRBJ2-7, with 8 nucleotides matching TRBD2. This CDR3 comprises 16 residues. Losses at the gene ends were 5 bases for V and 5 bases for J; bases not matched to a gene: 14. Per the germline V gene, CDR1 is SGHTA and CDR2 is FQGNSA. DNA for the CDR3: TGTGCCAGCAGCCCCCGAGGTCGGGAGGGCCTAGACGAGCAGTACTTC. Amino acid sequence: CASSPRGREGLDEQYF.

V and J are TRBV10-1 and TRBJ2-3; 12 bases match TRBD2. The CDR3 totals 16 residues. Germline CDR1 reads WNHNN; CDR2 reads SYGVQD (reference sequence). V lost 6 bases, J lost 0 bases, and 4 bases stayed unmatched. CDR3: CASRRLAGASTDTQYF. As DNA, the CDR3 is TGCGCCAGCAGGAGACTAGCGGGGGCGAGCACAGATACGCAGTATTTT.

The chain combines TRBV4-2 with TRBJ2-7, with D perhaps given as TRBD1 or TRBD2 (7 bases each). Looked up from germline, CDR1 is LGHNA and CDR2 is YNFKEQ. The CDR3 runs 17 residues. V was shortened by 4 bases and J by 0 bases, with 19 bases between the two germline ends. CDR3 nucleotide sequence: TGTGCCAGCAGCCCCAGGGGGGGTGCGGGGAGCTCCTACGAGCAGTACTTC. It specifies CASSPRGGAGSSYEQYF.

Only a few counts were recorded for this clone. The gene calls are TRBV5-4 and TRBJ1-2; D is possibly TRBD1 (5 bases). The V end was cut by 0 bases, the J end by 8 bases, with 11 bases between. The CDR3 has 13 amino acids. Germline V lookup: CDR1 SGHNT, CDR2 YYREEE (reference sequence). The CDR3 DNA sequence: TGTGCCAGCAGCTTGGGCAGGGTTGAAGGCTACACCTTC. Encoded protein: CASSLGRVEGYTF.

The CDR3 is CASSAGQDQPQHF. CDR3 sequence (DNA): TGTGCCAGCAGCGCTGGACAGGATCAGCCCCAGCATTTT. V and J are TRBV7-2 and TRBJ1-5, with 7 bases aligning to TRBD1. With 5 bases clipped from V and 5 bases from J, the junction kept 3 bases outside the gene matches. Germline values: CDR1 SGHTA, CDR2 FQGNSA. This CDR3 has 13 residues.

This chain joins TRBV2 and TRBJ2-7; 13 bases are shared with TRBD2. The CDR3 totals 16 residues. Germline V CDR1 and CDR2: SNHLY, FYNNEI. With V trimmed by 2 bases and J by 6 bases, 7 bases remained unmatched. In DNA form, the CDR3 reads TGTGCCAGCAGTGAAAGACTAGCGGGGGGCGTGGGCGAGCAGTACTTC. Amino acid sequence: CASSERLAGGVGEQYF.

Concerning this clone: This sample includes further DNA sequences coding for the same CDR3. The genes are TRBV7-9 and TRBJ2-7; a weak D match, TRBD1 (5 bases). The V end lost 3 bases, the J end lost 3 bases, and 9 bases lay between the germline ends. The CDR3 consists of 13 residues. Germline V gene data show CDR1 as SEHNR and CDR2 as FQNEAQ (reference sequence). The CDR3, as DNA: TGTGCCAGCAGCTTCGGACAATTCTACGAGCAGTACTTC. Amino acids: CASSFGQFYEQYF.

This clone showed up just once. The chain is built from TRBV27 and TRBJ2-7, with 10 bases aligning to TRBD2. The trim removed 4 bases at V and 7 bases at J, leaving 7 bases unmatched. Germline CDR1 reads MNHEY; CDR2 reads SMNVEV (reference sequence). This CDR3 comprises 14 residues. For the CDR3, the DNA is TGTGCCAGCAGTTCCAGTGGACTAGCGGTGGAGCAGTACTTC. It specifies CASSSSGLAVEQYF.

The V gene is TRBV27, the J gene TRBJ2-7; D ambiguous. The V gene lost 9 bases and the J gene lost 7 bases, with 10 bases spanning the gap. The CDR3 length is 10 residues. CDR1 and CDR2 from the germline V gene are MNHEY and SMNVEV (reference sequence). The CDR3 nucleotides read TGTGCCAGTGGCCCGCGGGAGCAGTACTTC. Translated, it gives CASGPREQYF.

With regard to this clone: One end of the junction is discordant with germline, which a read error may explain. The V call is TRBV7-7, the J call TRBJ2-2; D is ambiguous. Germline V lookup: CDR1 SSHAT, CDR2 FNYEAQ (reference sequence). The CDR3 spans 13 residues. CDR3 nucleotides: TGTGCTAGCAGCTCGGCCATCTTCGGGGAGCTGTTTTTT. It encodes CASSSAIFGELFF. Supplemented by reference TRBV7-7 and TRBJ2-2, the full variable domain reads GAGVSQSPRYKVTKRGQDVTLRCDPISSHATLYWYQQALGQGPEFLTYFNYEAQPDKSGLPSDRFSAERPEGSISTLTIQRTEQRDSAMYRCASSSAIFGELFFGEGSRLTVL.

This chain joins TRBV27 and TRBJ2-3; weak D call: TRBD2 (5 bases). Looked up from germline, CDR1 is MNHEY and CDR2 is SMNVEV (reference sequence). The CDR3 loop spans 17 amino acids. The V end lost 5 bases, the J end lost 1 base, and 19 bases lay between the germline ends. Written as DNA, the CDR3 is TGTGCCAGCAGTGCCCCGTCACAGTATAGCGGCACAGATACGCAGTATTTT. Protein product: CASSAPSQYSGTDTQYF.

Details on this clone: This specimen includes other DNA sequences encoding the same CDR3. The chain couples TRBV9 to TRBJ2-3; maybe TRBD2 (5 bases). Per the germline V gene, CDR1 is SGDLS and CDR2 is YYNGEE. The CDR3 extends over 14 amino acids. Trimming pared 0 bases from V and 3 bases from J, leaving 8 bases between. CDR3: CASSVVSGTDTQYF. The CDR3 DNA sequence: TGTGCCAGCAGCGTAGTATCGGGAACAGATACGCAGTATTTT.

V is TRBV29-1 and J is TRBJ2-7; 12 nucleotides align to TRBD1. The ends lost 0 bases at V and 4 bases at J; junction bases unmatched: 10. This CDR3 is 17 amino acids long. CDR1 SQVTM and CDR2 ANQGSEA come from the germline V gene. DNA of the CDR3: TGCAGCGTTGAAGAGTTGGAGGGACAGGGGGCGCGTTACGAGCAGTACTTC. It specifies CSVEELEGQGARYEQYF.

The chain couples TRBV21-1 to TRBJ2-5; the table's TRBD2 call for D was not verified on the DNA. TRBV21-1 is a listed pseudogene. The CDR3 consists of 15 residues. CDR3 in amino acids: CASSNGGTRGETQYF. CDR3 in DNA: TGTGCCAGCAGCAATGGTGGGACTAGGGGTGAGACCCAGTACTTC.

The V call is TRBV7-6, the J call TRBJ1-4; D gene uncertain. V lost 1 base, J lost 9 bases, and 6 bases lay in between. Germline V gene lookup returns CDR1 SGHVS and CDR2 FNYEAQ. This CDR3 has 12 amino acids. The CDR3 region has the DNA TGTGCCAGCAGCTTAGTAGACCAAAAACTGTTTTTT. This encodes CASSLVDQKLFF.

This sequence joins TRBV6-6 and TRBJ2-7; 8 nucleotides line up with TRBD1. Germline CDR1 is MNHNY and CDR2 is SVGAGI (reference sequence). With V trimmed by 6 bases and J by 0 bases, 7 bases remained unmatched. This CDR3 region has 15 residues. CDR3 sequence reads: CASSDGQGGSYEQYF. For the CDR3, the DNA is TGTGCCAGCAGCGATGGACAGGGCGGCTCCTACGAGCAGTACTTC.

The chain combines TRBV27 with TRBJ2-1; the D call may be TRBD1 or TRBD2 (5 bases each). The germline CDR1 and CDR2 sequences are MNHEY and SMNVEV (reference sequence). Deletions cut 6 bases from V and 2 bases from J, with 17 bases between. CDR3 length: 16 amino acids. The CDR3 loop reads CASSQIRDGAYNEQFF. CDR3 coding DNA: TGTGCCAGCAGCCAGATACGGGACGGAGCCTACAATGAGCAGTTCTTC.

The rearrangement joins TRBV5-8 to TRBJ2-7; D is unresolved. The CDR3 has 15 amino acids. CDR1 and CDR2 (germline): SGHTS, YDEGEE. V lost 3 bases and J 0 bases, leaving 13 bases between the germline ends. CDR3 amino acids: CASSSETQISYEQYF. CDR3 bases: TGTGCCAGCAGCTCGGAGACCCAGATCTCCTACGAGCAGTACTTC.